A selection of T cell receptor beta chains follows, all from one sample in a study of cytotoxic CD8 clonotypes in ibrutinib-treated CLL. Profiling relied on immunoSEQ multiplex PCR, and the TCRdb table lists in-frame clones only, not all of them. The repertoire holds approximately 340,000 clones, with 67% as singletons. The starting material was PBMCs, obtained after 36 months of ibrutinib treatment. All receptors come from a human donor with chronic lymphocytic leukemia. Both conserved end residues are part of each CDR3. The D gene is left open where the match is weak. Not all rows give a size; the values are once, few, many and, for expanded clones, a class.

>few|-|TRBV18|14|TRBJ1-2
TGTGCCAGCTCACCCCAGACAGAGAACTATGGCTACACCTTC
CASSPQTENYGYTF
>few|-|TRBV27|13|TRBJ2-7
TGTGCCAGCAGCTTCCTCCGAGCCCACGAGCAGTACTTC
CASSFLRAHEQYF
>-|-|TRBV6-5|14|TRBJ1-1
TGTGCCAGCAGACCGTTGGGAGGGGTCACTGAAGCTTTCTTT
CASRPLGGVTEAFF
>-|-|TRBV7-9|14|TRBJ1-5
TGTGCCAGCAGCTCGACAGGTAGCAATCAGCCCCAGCATTTT
CASSSTGSNQPQHF
>once|-|TRBV21-1|18|TRBJ2-1
TGTGCCAGCAGCAAAGTAGATAGCGGGATTAGCTCCTACAATGAGCAGTTCTTC
CASSKVDSGISSYNEQFF
>-|-|TRBV2|15|TRBJ2-1
TGTGCCAACCTCCACTTGGAGGCGTCCTACAATGAGCAGTTCTTC
CANLHLEASYNEQFF
>-|-|TRBV10-3|18|TRBJ2-6
TGTGCCATCAGTGTAAAGGCAGGGTATACCTCTGGGGCCAACGTCCTGACTTTC
CAISVKAGYTSGANVLTF
>-|-|TRBV9|16|TRBJ2-2
TGTGCCAGCAGCGTAGGCGGTTCGGGAGCCGCCGGGGAGCTGTTTTTT
CASSVGGSGAAGELFF
>-|TRBD2|TRBV18|16|TRBJ2-1
TGTGCCAGCTCACCCGGGACTAGCGGGGCACAGCTTGAGCAGTTCTTC
CASSPGTSGAQLEQFF
>-|TRBD2|TRBV6-5|14|TRBJ2-7
TGTGCCAGCAGTTACTCCAGCGGGACGGGGGAGCAGTACTTC
CASSYSSGTGEQYF
>-|-|TRBV2|10|TRBJ2-3
TGTGCCATCACCCCAGATACGCAGTATTTT
CAITPDTQYF
>-|-|TRBV4-1|14|TRBJ2-7
TGCGCCAGCAGCCAAGACCCCAACTCCTACGAGCAGTACTTC
CASSQDPNSYEQYF
>-|-|TRBV9|14|TRBJ2-4
TGTGCCAGCAGCCGTCCGGGGGTGCGGGACATTCAGTACTTC
CASSRPGVRDIQYF
>-|-|TRBV15|15|TRBJ1-2
TGTGCCACCAGCAGAGAGGTTGGACGGTTCTATGGCTACACCTTC
CATSREVGRFYGYTF
>-|-|TRBV6-6|16|TRBJ1-6
TGTGCCAGCAGCACAGACAGGCTCTCCTATAATTCACCCCTCCACTTT
CASSTDRLSYNSPLHF
>-|TRBD1|TRBV6-5|16|TRBJ2-5
TGTGCCAGCAGTTACTCGGGACAGGGGGAGGGCGGGACCCAGTACTTC
CASSYSGQGEGGTQYF
>-|-|TRBV20-1|11|TRBJ1-2
TGCAGTGCTAGAGTCCCCTATGGCTACACCTTC
CSARVPYGYTF
>once|TRBD1|TRBV2|16|TRBJ2-5
TGTGCCAGCAGTGAAGTAGTGGACAGGAGAGAAGAGACCCAGTACTTC
CASSEVVDRREETQYF
>-|TRBD1|TRBV28|14|TRBJ1-2
TGTGCCAGCAGTCTTCTACAGGGGGACTATGGCTACACCTTC
CASSLLQGDYGYTF
>few|-|TRBV23-1|13|TRBJ2-7
TGCGCCAGCGAGCCGGGCCCGACGGGGGAGCAGTACTTC
CASEPGPTGEQYF
>-|TRBD2|TRBV27|14|TRBJ2-1
TGTGCCAGCAGGGGAAGCGGGAGAGGGAATGAGCAGTTCTTC
CASRGSGRGNEQFF
>-|TRBD1|TRBV29-1|13|TRBJ1-1
TGCAGCGCTATGACAGGGTTGGACACTGAAGCTTTCTTT
CSAMTGLDTEAFF
>few|TRBD1|TRBV7-2|14|TRBJ1-1
TGTGCCAGCAGCGCAGGGGGCCCGAACACTGAAGCTTTCTTT
CASSAGGPNTEAFF
>-|TRBD1|TRBV5-4|15|TRBJ2-3
TGTGCCAGCAGCCTCTTACAGGGGAGCACAGATACGCAGTATTTT
CASSLLQGSTDTQYF
>-|TRBD1|TRBV4-1|14|TRBJ1-2
TGCGCCAGCAGCCGATTAGGGACAGTCTATGGCTACACCTTC
CASSRLGTVYGYTF
>few|-|TRBV5-1|13|TRBJ1-2
TGCGCCAGCAGCTTTGGGGAAAACTATGGCTACACCTTC
CASSFGENYGYTF
>-|-|TRBV6-5|13|TRBJ2-7
TGTGCCAGCAGTCTAGGGGGCTCCTACGAGCAGTACTTC
CASSLGGSYEQYF
>-|TRBD1|TRBV27|14|TRBJ1-5
TGTGCCAGCAGGGCCAGGGCAGGGGGACAGCCCCAGCATTTT
CASRARAGGQPQHF
>-|-|TRBV7-3|13|TRBJ2-5
TGTGCCAGCAGTAAAGACTACCAAGAGACCCAGTACTTC
CASSKDYQETQYF
>-|TRBD2|TRBV5-6|16|TRBJ2-1
TGTGCCAGCAGCCGGGGACTAGCGGGAGACTACAATGAGCAGTTCTTC
CASSRGLAGDYNEQFF
>-|-|TRBV14|17|TRBJ1-6
TGTGCCAGCAGCCAAGGCAGGCCCAGCTCCTATAATTCACCCCTCCACTTT
CASSQGRPSSYNSPLHF
>-|TRBD2|TRBV7-2|16|TRBJ2-2
TGTGCCAGCAGCCCTAGCGGGGGGCGGGGCACCGGGGAGCTGTTTTTT
CASSPSGGRGTGELFF
>-|TRBD1|TRBV7-6|14|TRBJ2-7
TGTGCCAGCAGCTTGACAGGGGGGACCAACGAGCAGTACTTC
CASSLTGGTNEQYF
>few|TRBD1|TRBV6-5|14|TRBJ1-1
TGTGCCAGCGGCGGACAGGGGGCCAACACTGAAGCTTTCTTT
CASGGQGANTEAFF
>-|-|TRBV9|15|TRBJ2-7
TGTGCCAGCAGCGTAGGTTGGAGGGGAACCTACGAGCAGTACTTC
CASSVGWRGTYEQYF
>-|TRBD2|TRBV27|15|TRBJ2-7
TGTGCCAGCAGTTTATCCGGGATACCGGGAGGGGAGCAGTACTTC
CASSLSGIPGGEQYF
>-|-|TRBV4-1|15|TRBJ2-5
TGCGCCAGCAGCCAAGATGAGGGGAGCAGGAAGACCCAGTACTTC
CASSQDEGSRKTQYF
>-|TRBD1|TRBV5-5|13|TRBJ2-7
TGTGCCAGCAGCCCGGGACAGGGGAGCGAGCAGTACTTC
CASSPGQGSEQYF
>few|TRBD2|TRBV5-1|16|TRBJ2-7
TGCGCCAGCAGCTTCCGACTAACTAGCGGGAGTTTCGAGCAGTACTTC
CASSFRLTSGSFEQYF
>few|-|TRBV5-1|14|TRBJ2-1
TGCGCCAGCAGCTTGGCGGGGAACGTCAATGAGCAGTTCTTC
CASSLAGNVNEQFF
>few|-|TRBV9|13|TRBJ1-1
TGTGCCAGCAGCGTGGCAGGGTCCCATGAAGCTTTCTTT
CASSVAGSHEAFF
>-|TRBD2|TRBV7-2|18|TRBJ2-2
TGTGCCAGCAGCTTTAATGGATGGGCGGGAGGGAACACCGGGGAGCTGTTTTTT
CASSFNGWAGGNTGELFF
>-|TRBD1|TRBV7-6|15|TRBJ1-1
TGTGCCAGCAGCGGCCCGACAGGGGGTCTCACTGAAGCTTTCTTT
CASSGPTGGLTEAFF
>-|TRBD2|TRBV28|15|TRBJ2-7
TGTGCCAGCAGTGTCTCCGGGGGGGGTAACTACGAGCAGTACTTC
CASSVSGGGNYEQYF
>-|TRBD2|TRBV10-2|19|TRBJ2-1
TGCGCCAGCAGTGACGATCTACTAGCGGGGGGCAGCTCCTACAATGAGCAGTTCTTC
CASSDDLLAGGSSYNEQFF
>few|-|TRBV7-9|16|TRBJ1-3
TGTGCCAGCAGCGAAACAGGGTTCCCCTCTGGAAACACCATATATTTT
CASSETGFPSGNTIYF
>-|-|TRBV5-8|13|TRBJ1-6
TGTGCCAGCAGCTTGGCCTATAATTCACCCCTCCACTTT
CASSLAYNSPLHF
>-|TRBD1|TRBV4-3|17|TRBJ1-1
TGCGCCAGCAGCCACCATTACTTGGACAGGAGGAACACTGAAGCTTTCTTT
CASSHHYLDRRNTEAFF
>-|-|TRBV4-1|17|TRBJ2-3
TGCGCCAGCAGCCAAGAGGAGGGAGGCGGGGTCACAGATACGCAGTATTTT
CASSQEEGGGVTDTQYF
>-|-|TRBV5-1|15|TRBJ2-7
TGCGCCAGCAGCGCGGCCGGGCAGGGGAGCTACGAGCAGTACTTC
CASSAAGQGSYEQYF
>-|-|TRBV2|14|TRBJ1-3
TGTGCCAGCAGTGTGGGGGGCTCTGGAAACACCATATATTTT
CASSVGGSGNTIYF
>-|-|TRBV9|14|TRBJ2-7
TGTGCCAGCAGCGTGACTGGTTCCTCCTACGAGCAGTACTTC
CASSVTGSSYEQYF
>-|-|TRBV5-6|15|TRBJ1-5
TGTGCCAGCAGCTTGGGGCCGGGACACAATCAGCCCCAGCATTTT
CASSLGPGHNQPQHF
>-|-|TRBV9|14|TRBJ1-2
TGTGCCAGCAGCGTAGATGGGGGGGCTTATGGCTACACCTTC
CASSVDGGAYGYTF
>-|TRBD2|TRBV19|15|TRBJ2-1
TGTGCCAGTAGATATAGCGGGGGGGCTTACAATGAGCAGTTCTTC
CASRYSGGAYNEQFF
>-|-|TRBV10-3|13|TRBJ2-7
TGTGCCATCACCGAGGGCCCGATCGCCGAGCAGTACTTC
CAITEGPIAEQYF
>-|-|TRBV5-1|13|TRBJ1-1
TGCGCCAGCAGCTTTCAGGGGTCTACTGAAGCTTTCTTT
CASSFQGSTEAFF
>-|-|TRBV7-8|14|TRBJ2-5
TGTGCCAGCAGCTTAAGTCGACTACAAGAGACCCAGTACTTC
CASSLSRLQETQYF
>-|TRBD2|TRBV5-4|19|TRBJ2-1
TGTGCCAGCAGCTTGAAGGGACTAGCGGGAGGTAGCTCCTACAATGAGCAGTTCTTC
CASSLKGLAGGSSYNEQFF